This TCR beta chain is drawn from a study of shared clonotypes between healthy human individuals. Study-level information: Donors had three CD4 naive, three CD4 memory, two CD8 naive and one CD8 memory plate apiece.

Germline V gene lookup returns CDR1 SGHAT and CDR2 FQNNGV. This CDR3 has 13 amino acids. J was trimmed by 7 bases and V by 3 bases; bases with no gene match: 5. It was CD45RO-negative cells, positively selected for CCR7, that made up naive CD8 cells, with terminally differentiated effector memory CD45RA+ cells excluded. The protocol was immunoSEQ multiplex PCR, while the TCRdb copy is restricted to in-frame clones and leaves out a portion. The data hold about 580,000 clones, with roughly 98% observed a single time. The V gene is TRBV11-2, the J gene TRBJ2-7; 8 bases align to TRBD1. This clonotype was obtained from a man under 40 in good health. Sequencing was done on a sample of naive CD8+ T cells sorted from blood. The CDR3 protein is CASSFRTGWEQYF. CDR3 coding DNA: TGTGCCAGCAGCTTTCGGACAGGGTGGGAGCAGTACTTC.